This passage covers 29 T cell receptor beta chains from one sample sequenced in a study of patients and donors after allogeneic stem cell transplantation. TCRdb processed the RT-PCR reads anew with MiXCR; each CDR3 protein has one entry. The data contain about a million distinct CDR3 sequences, approximately 19% of them singletons. The sequenced material came from blood, either unsorted or a sorted T cell fraction (not recorded which). These receptors came from a human donor who was either an allogeneic HSCT recipient or a stem cell or donor lymphocyte infusion donor (not recorded which). It is not recorded whose cells these are; they may come from a transplant donor.

The table lists this clonotype with many counts. The chain carries TRBV4-3 and TRBJ1-6; D ambiguous. CDR1 LGHNA and CDR2 YSLEER come from the germline V gene. This CDR3 has 13 residues. V lost 3 bases and J 5 bases, leaving 5 bases between the germline ends. CDR3 amino acids: CASSQAHNSPLHF. The CDR3 bases are TGCGCCAGCAGCCAGGCCCATAATTCACCCCTCCACTTT.

This clonotype was seen many times. The chain combines TRBV10-3 with TRBJ1-4, with TRBD1 identical over 7 bases. The V gene end was trimmed by 3 bases and the J gene end by 15 bases; junction bases not matched to a gene: 7. This CDR3 is built from 12 residues. Germline loops: CDR1 ENHRY, CDR2 SYGVKD. The CDR3 protein is CAISDQTGLVFF. The CDR3 bases are TGTGCCATCAGTGACCAGACAGGGTTGGTGTTTTTT.

This clonotype has just a few counts. This sequence joins TRBV12-3 or TRBV12-4 and TRBJ2-7; TRBD2 might be the D (6 bases). The V and J ends lost 0 bases and 7 bases respectively, with 13 bases between them. This CDR3 contains 14 residues. The CDR3 here is CASSLADYPKEQYF. The CDR3 region has the DNA TGTGCCAGCAGTTTAGCGGACTATCCTAAAGAGCAGTACTTC.

This clonotype was detected a few times. V is TRBV5-4 and J is TRBJ2-5; 7 bases line up with TRBD2. Per the germline V gene, CDR1 is SGHNT and CDR2 is YYREEE (reference sequence). The CDR3 has 15 amino acids. With V trimmed by 1 base and J by 4 bases, 7 bases remained unmatched. Written as DNA, the CDR3 is TGTGCCAGCAGCTTGTTTGGCGGGAGACTAGAGACCCAGTACTTC. Its protein is CASSLFGGRLETQYF. Full variable domain (remainder filled in from reference TRBV5-4 and TRBJ2-5): ETGVTQSPTHLIKTRGQQVTLRCSSQSGHNTVSWYQQALGQGPQFIFQYYREEENGRGNFPPRFSGLQFPNYSSELNVNALELDDSALYLCASSLFGGRLETQYFGPGTRLLVL.

This clonotype was counted a few times. The gene calls are TRBV12-3 or TRBV12-4 and TRBJ2-7; 7 bases agree with TRBD1. The length of the CDR3 is 16 residues. Trimming took 5 bases from V and 2 from J; bases not matched to a gene: 12. CDR3 in DNA: TGTGCCAGCAGTCCTTGGGGGCGGCAGGGGGCCTACGAGCAGTACTTC. Protein sequence: CASSPWGRQGAYEQYF.

The chain recombines TRBV24-1 with TRBJ2-7; D is undetermined. The CDR3 sequence is 13 residues long. Germline V gives CDR1 KGHDR, CDR2 SFDVKD. V gave up 4 bases and J gave up 4 bases, with 10 bases separating them. The CDR3 DNA reads TGTGCCACCAGTGAAGGCAATAATTACGAGCAGTACTTC. Translation: CATSEGNNYEQYF.

V and J are TRBV7-9 and TRBJ2-3; 8 nucleotides line up with TRBD1. Trimming cost V 4 bases and J 6 bases; bases outside gene matches: 12. Germline V gives CDR1 SEHNR, CDR2 FQNEAQ (reference sequence). The length of the CDR3 is 16 residues. CDR3 nucleotides: TGTGCCAGCAGCTCTACTGGGACAGGAAAAGTGGATACGCAGTATTTT. Translation: CASSSTGTGKVDTQYF.

The chain joins TRBV7-2 to TRBJ2-1, with D perhaps matching TRBD1 (6 bases). Germline assignment: CDR1 SGHTA and CDR2 FQGNSA. This CDR3 contains 14 residues. V lost 5 bases and J 10 bases, leaving 18 bases between the germline ends. This chain's CDR3 is CASSPTNRVGEQFF. The CDR3 DNA reads TGTGCCAGCAGCCCAACAAACAGGGTTGGCGAGCAGTTCTTC.

This clonotype was detected a few times. The chain links TRBV7-8 to TRBJ2-2; 7 bases map to TRBD1. The CDR3 extends over 16 amino acids. From germline, CDR1 is SGHVS and CDR2 FQNEAQ. The J segment lost 2 bases and the V segment lost 4 bases, leaving 7 bases of the junction unmatched. CDR3 sequence (DNA): TGTGCCAGCAGCTCAAGGGGGACAGCAAACACCGGGGAGCTGTTTTTT. Translating gives CASSSRGTANTGELFF.

The chain couples TRBV20-1 to TRBJ2-7; 10 bases map to TRBD1. The CDR3 sequence is 12 residues long. Per germline, CDR1 DFQATT and CDR2 SNEGSKA (reference sequence). The J segment lost 3 bases and the V segment lost 5 bases, leaving 1 base of the junction unmatched. CDR3 sequence: CSAGTGDYEQYF. The CDR3 DNA is TGCAGTGCTGGGACAGGGGACTACGAGCAGTACTTC.

This clonotype was picked up a small number of times. The gene calls are TRBV4-3 and TRBJ1-1, with unresolved D. Between the trimmed V and J ends, which lost 1 base and 6 bases, there was a span of 9 bases. CDR1 is LGHNA, CDR2 YSLEER, per germline. This CDR3 has 13 residues. The DNA for the CDR3 is TGCGCCAGCAGCCAAGGGTTTTCTGCTGAAGCTTTCTTT. Translation: CASSQGFSAEAFF.

This clonotype was counted between two and nine times. The chain combines TRBV4-2 with TRBJ2-3, with TRBD1 matching over 7 bases. The germline gives CDR1 LGHNA, CDR2 YNFKEQ. J gave up 2 bases and V 3 bases, and 5 bases lay outside the gene matches. The CDR3 runs to 15 residues. As DNA, the CDR3 is TGTGCCAGCAGCCAGGGGGACAGTGACACAGATACGCAGTATTTT. The encoded protein is CASSQGDSDTDTQYF.

This clonotype was counted only a few times. The chain joins TRBV5-1 to TRBJ1-3; 8 bases align to TRBD1. Losses at the gene ends were 4 bases for V and 8 bases for J; bases not matched to a gene: 11. Germline assignment: CDR1 SGHRS and CDR2 YFSETQ. The CDR3 totals 15 residues. The CDR3 reads CASSPPQGQGHTIYF. CDR3 bases: TGCGCCAGCAGCCCTCCACAAGGACAGGGCCACACCATATATTTT.

The V gene is TRBV7-2, the J gene TRBJ2-5; 8 bases fit TRBD1. The CDR3 extends over 15 amino acids. After removal of 5 bases from V and 2 bases from J, the junction contained 7 bases not matched to a gene. In germline, CDR1 is SGHTA, CDR2 FQGNSA. The CDR3 here is CASSPGQGRQETQYF. DNA for the CDR3: TGTGCCAGCAGCCCAGGACAGGGTAGACAAGAGACCCAGTACTTC.

The V and J genes are TRBV30 and TRBJ2-3; 10 bases map to TRBD2. Looked up from germline, CDR1 is GTSNPN and CDR2 is SVGIG (reference sequence). V was clipped by 4 bases and J by 9 bases; unmatched bases: 10. The CDR3 has 14 residues. The CDR3 DNA reads TGTGCCTGGAAGATGCCGGGACTAGCGTCGACGCAGTATTTT. As protein: CAWKMPGLASTQYF.

The gene calls are TRBV7-9 and TRBJ2-5; D is possibly TRBD1 (5 bases). Germline lookup yields CDR1 SEHNR and CDR2 FQNEAQ (reference sequence). V was pared by 5 bases and J by 1 base, with 11 bases between. The CDR3 consists of 14 residues. Here the CDR3 DNA reads TGTGCCAGCAGCCTAGACAGAGCCCAAGAGACCCAGTACTTC. Amino acids: CASSLDRAQETQYF.

This clonotype was counted between two and nine times. This chain links TRBV12-3 or TRBV12-4 with TRBJ1-1; D not resolved. V was shortened by 2 bases and J by 3 bases, with 7 bases between the two germline ends. CDR3 length: 13 amino acids. CDR3 amino acids: CASSLKRDTEAFF. The CDR3 DNA is TGTGCCAGCAGTTTAAAACGGGACACTGAAGCTTTCTTT.

V and J are TRBV7-9 and TRBJ2-2; tentative D call: TRBD2 (7 bases). CDR1 and CDR2 (germline): SEHNR, FQNEAQ (reference sequence). Trimming pared 5 bases from V and 6 bases from J, leaving 13 bases between. The length of the CDR3 is 14 residues. The CDR3 nucleotides read TGTGCCAGCAGCGCCGAGGGGGGGGCCGGGGAGCTGTTTTTT. Translated, it gives CASSAEGGAGELFF. The complete variable domain, with remaining parts taken from reference TRBV7-9 and TRBJ2-2, reads DTGVSQNPRHKITKRGQNVTFRCDPISEHNRLYWYRQTLGQGPEFLTYFQNEAQLEKSRLLSDRFSAERPKGSFSTLEIQRTEQGDSAMYLCASSAEGGAGELFFGEGSRLTVL.

The J gene is TRBJ2-5, the V gene TRBV5-6; D might be TRBD1 or TRBD2, each matching 6 bases. CDR1 is SGHDT, CDR2 YYEEEE, per germline. CDR3 length equals 16 residues. Trimming left V 4 bases short and J 2 bases short, with 18 bases between. CDR3: CASSRKGGTTQETQYF. The DNA for the CDR3 is TGTGCCAGCAGCCGGAAAGGCGGGACAACGCAAGAGACCCAGTACTTC. Combining the CDR3 with reference TRBV5-6 and TRBJ2-5 gives the whole variable domain DAGVTQSPTHLIKTRGQQVTLRCSPKSGHDTVSWYQQALGQGPQFIFQYYEEEERQRGNFPDRFSGHQFPNYSSELNVNALLLGDSALYLCASSRKGGTTQETQYFGPGTRLLVL.

The rearrangement links TRBV12-5 to TRBJ2-6; 10 positions agree with TRBD1. Germline V gene lookup returns CDR1 LGHNT and CDR2 FRNRAP. The length of the CDR3 is 18 residues. V was pared by 1 base and J by 8 bases, with 11 bases of the junction left unmatched. CDR3 nucleotides: TGTGCTAGTGGTTTGGCCGCTTCTCGACAGGGGGCTTCCAACGTCCTGACTTTC. This codes for CASGLAASRQGASNVLTF.

This clonotype has only a few counts. V and J are TRBV28 and TRBJ2-5; TRBD1 matches at 7 bases. CDR3 length: 13 residues. V lost 5 bases, J lost 5 bases, and 5 bases stayed unmatched. Germline assignment: CDR1 MDHEN and CDR2 SYDVKM. CDR3 coding DNA: TGTGCCAGCAGTCGGGACAGCCTTGAGACCCAGTACTTC. Residues: CASSRDSLETQYF.

This sequence joins TRBV27 and TRBJ1-1; 7 bases fit TRBD1. Germline V gene data show CDR1 as MNHEY and CDR2 as SMNVEV (reference sequence). CDR3 length: 16 residues. Trimming cost V 2 bases and J 1 base; bases outside gene matches: 7. The CDR3 protein is CASSLNAQGSNTEAFF. The DNA for the CDR3 is TGTGCCAGCAGTTTAAACGCACAGGGGTCGAACACTGAAGCTTTCTTT.

This clonotype was seen only a few times. The V call is TRBV11-2, the J call TRBJ2-5; a possible D gene is TRBD1 (5 bases). This CDR3 has 15 residues. Germline V gives CDR1 SGHAT, CDR2 FQNNGV. V lost 5 bases and J lost 7, with 20 bases in between. As DNA, the CDR3 is TGTGCCAGCAGCCCCCAGACAGCAGGGCCTGGGACCCAGTACTTC. Translating it yields CASSPQTAGPGTQYF.

The chain combines TRBV15 with TRBJ2-1; TRBD2 matches at 8 bases. This CDR3 contains 16 residues. CDR1 and CDR2 (germline): LNHNV, YYDKDF (reference sequence). V was pared by 1 base and J by 2 bases, with 4 bases of the junction left unmatched. The CDR3 DNA sequence: TGTGCCACCAGCAGAGTACTAGCGGTCACCTACAATGAGCAGTTCTTC. It translates to CATSRVLAVTYNEQFF.

The J gene is TRBJ2-7, the V gene TRBV7-9, with TRBD2 identical over 12 bases. Trimming at V came to 5 bases and at J to 0 bases, leaving 5 bases not matched to a gene. CDR3 length equals 16 residues. The V gene's germline CDR1 is SEHNR and CDR2 FQNEAQ (reference sequence). DNA of the CDR3: TGTGCCAGCAGCCTAGGGACTAGCGGGCTCTCCTACGAGCAGTACTTC. Translating it yields CASSLGTSGLSYEQYF. Complete variable domain (other parts from reference TRBV7-9 and TRBJ2-7): DTGVSQNPRHKITKRGQNVTFRCDPISEHNRLYWYRQTLGQGPEFLTYFQNEAQLEKSRLLSDRFSAERPKGSFSTLEIQRTEQGDSAMYLCASSLGTSGLSYEQYFGPGTRLTVT.

The chain combines TRBV12-3 or TRBV12-4 with TRBJ2-5; D is possibly TRBD1 or TRBD2 (7 bases each). V was trimmed by 5 bases and J by 4 bases, leaving 17 bases between them. The CDR3 runs to 15 residues. The CDR3 sequence: CASSDREGGRETQYF. The CDR3 bases are TGTGCCAGCAGTGACAGGGAGGGGGGCAGAGAGACCCAGTACTTC.

This chain connects TRBV5-1 to TRBJ2-1; 7 nucleotides agree with TRBD2. From germline, CDR1 is SGHRS and CDR2 YFSETQ. The CDR3 is 14 residues long. The junction had 13 bases not matched to a gene; V was cut back by 1 base and J by 15 bases. The CDR3 DNA sequence: TGCGCCAGCAGCTTGCAATGGGCGGGGGTCACTCGGTTCTTC. This gives the protein CASSLQWAGVTRFF.

This clonotype was picked up a small number of times. V and J are TRBV7-9 and TRBJ2-5, with 8 bases matching TRBD2. The length of the CDR3 is 15 residues. Germline CDR1 SEHNR, CDR2 FQNEAQ (reference sequence). V trimming: 6 bases; J trimming: 5 bases; junction bases outside the gene matches: 11. The CDR3 DNA reads as TGTGCCAGCAGTCCTCCGGGACTAGTTTATGAGACCCAGTACTTC. Protein sequence: CASSPPGLVYETQYF.

This clonotype appeared once. This rearrangement joins TRBV12-3 or TRBV12-4 to TRBJ1-1; tentatively, D is TRBD1 (5 bases). This CDR3 comprises 14 residues. V dropped 10 bases and J dropped 0 bases, with 15 bases sitting between them. This chain's CDR3 is CATIGTSMNTEAFF. The CDR3 coding sequence is TGTGCCACCATAGGGACGTCGATGAACACTGAAGCTTTCTTT.